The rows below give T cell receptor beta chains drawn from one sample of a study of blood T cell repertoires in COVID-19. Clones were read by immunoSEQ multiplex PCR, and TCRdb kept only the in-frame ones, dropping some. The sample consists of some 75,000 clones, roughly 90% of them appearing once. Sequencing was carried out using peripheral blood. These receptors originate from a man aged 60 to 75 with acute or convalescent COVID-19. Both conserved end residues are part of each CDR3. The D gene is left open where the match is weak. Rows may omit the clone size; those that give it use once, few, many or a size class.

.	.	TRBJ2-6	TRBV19	TGTGCCAGTAGTATAGCGAGGGAGTGGGGCTCTGGGGCCAACGTCCTGACTTTC	CASSIAREWGSGANVLTF
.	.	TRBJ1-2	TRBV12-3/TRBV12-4	TGTGCCAGCAGCCCCGGACAGAACTATGGCTACACCTTC	CASSPGQNYGYTF
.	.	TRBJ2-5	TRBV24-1	TGTGCCACCAGTGATGACCGGGACTCCGGTCGCGAGACCCAGTACTTC	CATSDDRDSGRETQYF
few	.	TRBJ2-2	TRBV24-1	TGTGCCACCAGTGACTATCACAGGGGAGGTACCGGGGAGCTGTTTTTT	CATSDYHRGGTGELFF
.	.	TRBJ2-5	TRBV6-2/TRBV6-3	TGTGCCAGCAGTTACTCGACTGAGACCCAGTACTTC	CASSYSTETQYF
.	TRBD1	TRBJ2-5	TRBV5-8	TGTGCCAGCAGCAAAGGACAGGGGCAAGAGACCCAGTACTTC	CASSKGQGQETQYF
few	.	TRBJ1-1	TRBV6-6	TGTGCCAGCAGTTACTCGAAAGAGGCGGACACTGAAGCTTTCTTT	CASSYSKEADTEAFF
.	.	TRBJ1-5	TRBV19	TGTGCCAGTAGATCGGAGGGTATGTCTGTTGGTCAGCCCCAGCATTTT	CASRSEGMSVGQPQHF
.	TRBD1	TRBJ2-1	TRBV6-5	TGTGCCAGCAGTCTGACCGGGACAGGGTGGAATGAGCAGTTCTTC	CASSLTGTGWNEQFF
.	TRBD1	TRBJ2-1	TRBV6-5	TGTGCCTCTTACAGCCCGGGACAGGGCCCCAATGAGCAGTTCTTC	CASYSPGQGPNEQFF
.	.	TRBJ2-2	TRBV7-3	TGTGCCAGCAGCCCAATGCTGGGGTTTGGACATACCGGGGAGCTGTTTTTT	CASSPMLGFGHTGELFF
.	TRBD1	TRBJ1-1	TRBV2	TGTGCCAGCAACGACAGGGTAGGTCGGACTGAAGCTTTCTTT	CASNDRVGRTEAFF
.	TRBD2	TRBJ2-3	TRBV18	TGTGCCAGCTCCCCCTCTAGCGGGGGGGCCCAAGATACGCAGTATTTT	CASSPSSGGAQDTQYF
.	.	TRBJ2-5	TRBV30	TGTGCCTTTACTAGGGTGTGGGAGACCCAGTACTTC	CAFTRVWETQYF
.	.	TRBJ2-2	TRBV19	TGTGCCAGTAGTATAGATCGTAGGGCAGGGGAACGCGGGGAGCTGTTTTTT	CASSIDRRAGERGELFF
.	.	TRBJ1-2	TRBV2	TGTGCCAGCAGGAGGGGGGGCACCTCCAGCTATGGCTACACCTTC	CASRRGGTSSYGYTF
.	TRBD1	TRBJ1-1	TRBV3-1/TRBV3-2	TGTGCCAGCAGCCACGTGGACAGGGGGTCGACTGAAGCTTTCTTT	CASSHVDRGSTEAFF
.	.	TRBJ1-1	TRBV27	TGTGCCAGCAAATGGGGGCTGAACACTGAAGCTTTCTTT	CASKWGLNTEAFF
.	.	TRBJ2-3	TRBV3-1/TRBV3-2	TGTGCCAGCAGCCAAGAATCGACGGGTAGCACAGATACGCAGTATTTT	CASSQESTGSTDTQYF
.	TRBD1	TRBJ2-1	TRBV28	TGTGCCAGCAGTTTATTGGGGACAGGGCTTAATGAGCAGTTCTTC	CASSLLGTGLNEQFF
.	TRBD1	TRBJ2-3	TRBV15	TGTGCCACCAGCAGAGATCGAAGCGGGACAGGGACAGATACGCAGTATTTT	CATSRDRSGTGTDTQYF
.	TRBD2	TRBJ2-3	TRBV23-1	TGCGCCAGCAGTCAAGGACTAGCGGGACGAACAGATACGCAGTATTTT	CASSQGLAGRTDTQYF
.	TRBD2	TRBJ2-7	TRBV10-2	TGCGCCAGCAGGACTAGCGGGGGGCGCTACGAGCAGTACTTC	CASRTSGGRYEQYF
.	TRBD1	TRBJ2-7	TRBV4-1	TGCGCCAGCAGCCAAGATCAAGTGGTGGGGACAGGCAGCTCCTACGAGCAGTACTTC	CASSQDQVVGTGSSYEQYF
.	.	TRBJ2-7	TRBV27	TGTGCCAGCAGTTTATTAGGGGGTCCCGGGCAGTACTTC	CASSLLGGPGQYF
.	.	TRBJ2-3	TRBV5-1	TGCGCCAGCAGCTTGGACAGGGGGGGAGATACGCAGTATTTT	CASSLDRGGDTQYF
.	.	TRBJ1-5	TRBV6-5	TGTGCCAGCAGTACGGACAGAAGGAATCAGCCCCAGCATTTT	CASSTDRRNQPQHF
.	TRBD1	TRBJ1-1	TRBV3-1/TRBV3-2	TGTGCCAGCAGCTTACCAGGGGGCGAGGCTTTCTTT	CASSLPGGEAFF
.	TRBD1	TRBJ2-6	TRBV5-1	TGCGCCAGCAGCGGTGGGACAGACTCTGGGGCCAACGTCCTGACTTTC	CASSGGTDSGANVLTF
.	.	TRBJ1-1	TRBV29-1	TGCAGCGTTCAACGTGGTGGGGAGTCTACTGAAGCTTTCTTT	CSVQRGGESTEAFF
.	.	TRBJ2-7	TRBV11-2	TGTGCCAGCAGCTTAGCACAGGGCTACGAGCAGTACTTC	CASSLAQGYEQYF
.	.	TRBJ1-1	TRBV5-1	TGCGCCAGCAGCTTGAGAATCTTGGAACGGGACACTGAAGCTTTCTTT	CASSLRILERDTEAFF
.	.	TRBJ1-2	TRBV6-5	TGTGCCAGCACCCCAGGACTGACCTATGGCTACACCTTC	CASTPGLTYGYTF
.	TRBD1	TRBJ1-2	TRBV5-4	TGTGCCAGCAGCTGGTCCTCGGGACAGGGGGGTGGCTACACCTTC	CASSWSSGQGGGYTF
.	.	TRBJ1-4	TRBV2	TGTGCCAGCAACAGGGCCGATGAAAAACTGTTTTTT	CASNRADEKLFF
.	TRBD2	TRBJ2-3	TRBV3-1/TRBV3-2	TGTGCCAGCAGCCTCGGGACTAGCGGGAGGACAGATACGCAGTATTTT	CASSLGTSGRTDTQYF
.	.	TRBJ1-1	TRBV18	TGTGCCAGCTCACCATTACAGGGAAGCACTGAAGCTTTCTTT	CASSPLQGSTEAFF
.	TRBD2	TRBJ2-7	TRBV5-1	TGCGCCAGCAGCTCGGGACTAGCGGGAGCTCAGGGAGAGCAGTACTTC	CASSSGLAGAQGEQYF
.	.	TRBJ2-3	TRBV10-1	TGCGCCAGCAGTGAAAGTCCCTCGGGGGATACGCAGTATTTT	CASSESPSGDTQYF
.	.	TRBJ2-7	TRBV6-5	TGTGCCAGCAGAGGGGGGGCTACCTACGAGCAGTACTTC	CASRGGATYEQYF
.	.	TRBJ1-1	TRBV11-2	TGTGCCAGCAGCCTAGAGGGGAGGCTGAACACTGAAGCTTTCTTT	CASSLEGRLNTEAFF
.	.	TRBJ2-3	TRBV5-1	TGCGCCAGCACTCCCGGGACTAGCACAGATACGCAGTATTTT	CASTPGTSTDTQYF
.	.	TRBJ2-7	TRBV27	TGTGCCAGCAGTTCTGGGGGGAACTACGAGCAGTACTTC	CASSSGGNYEQYF
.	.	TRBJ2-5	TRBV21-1	TGTGCCAGCAGCAAAGTGGCTAGCTTACAAGAGACCCAGTACTTC	CASSKVASLQETQYF
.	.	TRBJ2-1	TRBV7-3	TGTGCCAGCAGCCCCAGGGACTCCCTCTACAATGAGCAGTTCTTC	CASSPRDSLYNEQFF
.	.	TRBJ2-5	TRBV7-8	TGTGCCAGCAGCACCAGCCCTAGTAGAATCACAGAGACCCAGTACTTC	CASSTSPSRITETQYF